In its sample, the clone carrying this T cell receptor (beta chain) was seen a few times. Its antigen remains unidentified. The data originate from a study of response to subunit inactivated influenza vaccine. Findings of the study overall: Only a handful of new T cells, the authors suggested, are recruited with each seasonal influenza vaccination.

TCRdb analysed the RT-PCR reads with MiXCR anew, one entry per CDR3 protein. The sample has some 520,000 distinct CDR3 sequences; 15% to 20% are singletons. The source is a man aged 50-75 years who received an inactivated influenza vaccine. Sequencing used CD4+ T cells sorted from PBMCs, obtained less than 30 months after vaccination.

The CDR3 bases are TGTGCCATCAGTGAGGGGCAAACCAATTCACCCCTCCACTTT. Protein: CAISEGQTNSPLHF. The chain combines TRBV10-3 with TRBJ1-6; unclear D gene. Germline CDR1 and CDR2: ENHRY and SYGVKD. The CDR3 runs 14 residues. V lost 2 bases and J lost 7, with 9 bases in between.